This entry describes one T cell receptor beta chain. No antigen is known for it. This sample is part of a study of beta chain features in type 1 diabetes. For the study at large: There was similarity between patients and healthy donors in age, gender and cell yields.

V shed 1 base and J shed 6 bases, with 13 bases lying between them. There are 15 residues in the CDR3. Germline V lookup: CDR1 LNHDA, CDR2 SQIVND (reference sequence). The authors reverse transcribed all of the isolated RNA, so sequencing captured expressed TCRB transcripts. TCRdb keeps only in-frame clones here, not all; method: immunoSEQ multiplex PCR. The sample records roughly 140,000 clones, 40% to 60% being singletons. Study-wide results and caveats: The study found that naive, central memory and Treg TCRB repertoires appeared more similar in patients than in healthy donors. Within each of all four CD4+ subsets, Type 1 diabetes patients had TCRB CDR3s that were moderately but significantly shorter.

The specimen sequenced was Tregs from blood. The receptor comes from a man younger than 35 in good health. The chain combines TRBV19 with TRBJ1-5; weak D call: TRBD1 (5 bases). The CDR3 DNA is TGTGCCAGTAGTATAGCCGCCGGGGGGGTTCAGCCCCAGCATTTT. It codes for CASSIAAGGVQPQHF.